One and the same sample provided the 11 T cell receptor beta chains below, sequenced in a study of shared clonotypes between healthy human individuals. This table comes from immunoSEQ multiplex PCR, and its TCRdb copy is limited to in-frame clones, with some not included. Of 2 million to 2.5 million clones in the sample, more than 85% were seen once. Material for sequencing was naive CD4+ T cells from PBMCs. Subset meaning: CD45RA+ positively selected. These receptors were obtained from a man aged 18 to 29 in good health. Some clones in this sample may be carry-over from other donors' samples.

This rearrangement joins TRBV28 to TRBJ1-2; D is uncertain. The ends were cut back, 3 bases at V and 0 bases at J, with 5 bases in the middle. CDR1 is MDHEN and CDR2 is SYDVKM in the germline V gene. The CDR3 consists of 13 residues. CDR3 coding DNA: TGTGCCAGCAGTTTTTCGGCTAACTATGGCTACACCTTC. Translation: CASSFSANYGYTF.

The rearrangement links TRBV18 to TRBJ2-2; TRBD2 matches at 13 bases. Germline CDR1 and CDR2: KGHSH and LQKENI. The CDR3 covers 19 residues. The V gene end was trimmed by 3 bases and the J gene end by 0 bases; junction bases not matched to a gene: 7. The CDR3 loop reads CASSPQRLAGGTNTGELFF. CDR3 DNA: TGTGCCAGCTCACCCCAGCGACTAGCGGGAGGAACGAACACCGGGGAGCTGTTTTTT.

This chain connects TRBV28 to TRBJ1-5; 10 nucleotides line up with TRBD1. After removal of 5 bases from V and 5 bases from J, the junction contained 6 bases not matched to a gene. Germline lookup yields CDR1 MDHEN and CDR2 SYDVKM. This CDR3 is built from 15 residues. The CDR3 sequence: CASSRRTGGDQPQHF. The DNA of the CDR3 is TGTGCCAGCAGTAGGAGGACAGGGGGTGATCAGCCCCAGCATTTT. The full variable domain, in which reference TRBV28 and TRBJ1-5 provide the parts outside the CDR3, is DVKVTQSSRYLVKRTGEKVFLECVQDMDHENMFWYRQDPGLGLRLIYFSYDVKMKEKGDIPEGYSVSREKKERFSLILESASTNQTSMYLCASSRRTGGDQPQHFGDGTRLSIL.

This clone was counted a few times. The genes are TRBV5-8 and TRBJ1-2, with 7 bases aligning to TRBD1. Germline CDR1 and CDR2: SGHTS and YDEGEE. Trimming removed 3 bases from V and 8 bases from J; junction bases left unmatched: 4. The CDR3 runs to 12 residues. The CDR3 DNA reads TGTGCCAGCAGCTCCAACAGGGGCGGCTACACCTTC. Amino acid sequence: CASSSNRGGYTF.

On this clone itself: The same CDR3 also results from other DNA sequences found in this sample. This CDR3 reads CASSQGGYGYTF. The CDR3 DNA is TGTGCCAGCAGTCAAGGGGGCTATGGCTACACCTTC. The chain recombines TRBV28 with TRBJ1-2, with a weak D call TRBD1 (6 bases). Germline values: CDR1 MDHEN, CDR2 SYDVKM. This CDR3 is built from 12 residues. The V gene lost 5 bases and the J gene lost 4 bases, with 8 bases spanning the gap.

The chain uses TRBV23-1 and TRBJ1-3; D gene ambiguous. TRBV23-1 is flagged as an ORF with uncertain function. This CDR3 is built from 17 residues. V was clipped by 4 bases and J by 0 bases, with 16 bases between them. CDR3 coding DNA: TGCGCCAGCAGTCCACCAAGTGGCTTCTCCTCTGGAAACACCATATATTTT. Its translation: CASSPPSGFSSGNTIYF.

The gene calls are TRBV5-5 and TRBJ2-2, with D perhaps TRBD1 (6 bases). The CDR3 consists of 15 residues. V was shortened by 5 bases and J by 3 bases, with 14 bases between the two germline ends. CDR1 is SGHKS, CDR2 YYEKEE, per germline (reference sequence). The CDR3 DNA reads as TGTGCCAGCAGACGAGGGGGAACGGACACCGGGGAGCTGTTTTTT. It yields the protein CASRRGGTDTGELFF.

The chain has TRBV6-4 and TRBJ2-1; TRBD1 matches at 7 bases. CDR1 and CDR2 (germline): MRHNA, SNTAGT. This CDR3 comprises 13 residues. V lost 3 bases, J lost 9 bases, and 5 bases stayed unmatched. The CDR3 DNA is TGTGCCAGCAGTGAAGGGACAGTGGGTGAGCAGTTCTTC. It codes for CASSEGTVGEQFF.

The table lists this clone with a count of one. The chain recombines TRBV6-6 with TRBJ2-2; 11 bases agree with TRBD1. The CDR3 consists of 16 residues. Germline CDR1 is MNHNY and CDR2 is SVGAGI (reference sequence). The V segment lost 2 bases and the J segment 6 bases; nucleotides outside the gene matches: 5. The chain's CDR3 is CASSYPGQGVAGELFF. CDR3 coding DNA: TGTGCCAGCAGTTACCCGGGACAGGGGGTGGCCGGGGAGCTGTTTTTT.

This chain connects TRBV18 to TRBJ2-6; a possible D gene is TRBD1 (6 bases). V was pared by 5 bases and J by 2 bases, with 10 bases between. The CDR3 sequence is 15 residues long. From germline, CDR1 is KGHSH and CDR2 LQKENI. The CDR3 protein is CASSMGATGANVLTF. The CDR3, as DNA: TGTGCCAGCTCAATGGGGGCGACTGGGGCCAACGTCCTGACTTTC.

J is TRBJ2-7 and V is TRBV11-2; no clear D. Trimming removed 0 bases at V and 4 bases at J, with 10 bases between. Germline CDR1 reads SGHAT; CDR2 reads FQNNGV. The CDR3 runs 14 residues. The DNA for the CDR3 is TGTGCCAGCAGCTTAGATGGGAACGAGTACGAGCAGTACTTC. This gives the protein CASSLDGNEYEQYF.